The clone carrying this T cell receptor (beta chain) was detected many times. The sample originates from a study of T cells in Graves' hyperthyroidism and ophthalmopathy. RNA transcripts gave rise to amplified TCR beta CDR3 regions. The HTBI primer set drove a first-round RT-PCR of the TCR CDR3. TCRdb independently ran MiXCR on the multiplex PCR reads; one entry per CDR3 protein. Altogether around 610,000 distinct CDR3 sequences are present, roughly 14% being singletons, with the ten largest covering around 4.5%. The CDR3 has 12 amino acids. The ends were cut back, 3 bases at V and 8 bases at J, with 10 bases in the middle. CDR1 MGHDK and CDR2 SYGVNS come from the germline V gene.

Source material: blood. This receptor was obtained from a middle-aged woman with Graves' ophthalmopathy. The chain is built from TRBV25-1 and TRBJ1-2, with D possibly matching TRBD1 (5 bases). CDR3 in amino acids: CASSEGGWGYTF. The CDR3 DNA sequence: TGTGCCAGCAGTGAGGGGGGATGGGGCTACACCTTC.